The clone carrying this T cell receptor beta chain has more than one count but fewer than ten. Its antigen is currently unknown. Sample time point: week 47, end of study. Alongside topical imiquimod, each dose of vaccine comprised 300 ug of mutant IDH1 20-mer peptide. Sequencing was performed with immunoSEQ multiplex PCR; in TCRdb, only in-frame clones are kept and a portion is missing. The sample includes about 54,000 clones, less than 90% of them seen just once. This sample stems from a study of a mutant IDH1 vaccine in newly diagnosed glioma. The wider study: Of the patients given treatment, roughly 60% were male and 37.5% were female, and a mean age of approximately 40 years was recorded.

Sequenced material: PBMCs, taken from a glioma patient whose treatment included an IDH1 peptide vaccine. The source of this sequence is a woman between 50 and 59 years old with glioma.

For the CDR3, the DNA is TGCGCCAGCAGGGCGGACAGTTATAGCAATCAGCCCCAGCATTTT. Protein: CASRADSYSNQPQHF. This chain joins TRBV5-1 and TRBJ1-5; a weak D match, TRBD1 (6 bases). Trimming cost V 5 bases and J 0 bases, with 12 bases left between them. The CDR3 has 15 residues. Germline V CDR1 and CDR2: SGHRS, YFSETQ.